This TCR beta chain came from a study of cytomegalovirus exposure and HLA in healthy donors. About the study: There were about 85 million unique TCRs (from HLA-typed donors) in an early data release.

The CDR3 totals 18 residues. Germline CDR1 and CDR2: LGHNA and YSLEER. Trimming stripped 5 bases from V and 0 bases from J, with 22 bases between. Researchers ran the PCR with 60 Vbeta and 13 Jbeta primers. Method: immunoSEQ multiplex PCR; TCRdb's copy keeps in-frame clones and lacks some. Reported are about 32,000 clones; the ten largest clones contain approximately 4.8%. In the case of this clone: Its cognate antigen is unknown.

General study points: In a later analysis, DRB1 alleles had the most associated TCRs; HLA-C alleles the fewest. Fewer than 200 TCR beta chains were listed as cytomegalovirus-associated. A missense DCLRE1C variant was associated with V- and J-gene trimming of TCR beta chains in a later analysis, and an independent cohort replicated the association.

Source material: PBMCs. The genes are TRBV4-3 and TRBJ1-1, with a tentative D call TRBD1 (6 bases). The TCR was taken from a female donor in good health and CMV-seronegative. CDR3 sequence (DNA): TGCGCCAGCAGCTTCCGGTCCTGGGGGGGCACCATGAACACTGAAGCTTTCTTT. Translating gives CASSFRSWGGTMNTEAFF.